The T cell receptor beta chain described here comes from a study of T cell responses to AZD1222 COVID-19 vaccine. Study-level background: Whether given at about 4 or about 12 weeks, second doses were pooled.

Sequenced by immunoSEQ multiplex PCR; TCRdb stores in-frame clones only, minus some. Among 120,000 to 150,000 clones listed, 91% were seen once. Turning to this clone: Its antigen is currently unknown.

There are 16 residues in the CDR3. Points from the study as a whole: A rise in Spike-specific TCR breadth and depth followed two AZD1222 doses. Seropositive AZD1222 recipients at baseline numbered only 5 to 7. Variant regions that are unmutated are reportedly the target of nearly half of spike-specific TCRs.

This chain joins TRBV21-1 and TRBJ2-1; the DNA was not compared with TRBD2, the D call given in the table. TRBV21-1 is deemed a pseudogene. Sample: peripheral blood, taken on day 0 of AZD1222 vaccination. The source of this sequence is an adult in good health. CDR3 amino acids: CASSKGREGPYNEQFF. DNA for the CDR3: TGTGCCAGCAGCAAAGGGCGGGAGGGCCCCTACAATGAGCAGTTCTTC.